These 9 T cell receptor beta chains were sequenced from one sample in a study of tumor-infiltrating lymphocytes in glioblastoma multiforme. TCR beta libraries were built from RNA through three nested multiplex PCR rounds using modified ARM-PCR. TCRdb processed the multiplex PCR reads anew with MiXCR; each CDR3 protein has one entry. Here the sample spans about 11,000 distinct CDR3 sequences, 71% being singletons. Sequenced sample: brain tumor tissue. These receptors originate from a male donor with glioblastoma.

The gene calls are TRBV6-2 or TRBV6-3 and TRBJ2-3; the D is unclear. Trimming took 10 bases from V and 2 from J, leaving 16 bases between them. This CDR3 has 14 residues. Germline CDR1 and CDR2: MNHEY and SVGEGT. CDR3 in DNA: TGTGCCATCGGCATGACACCGAACACAGATACGCAGTATTTT. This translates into CAIGMTPNTDTQYF.

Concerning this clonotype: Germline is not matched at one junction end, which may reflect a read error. The CDR3 region has the DNA TGTGCCAGCAGCACCACCTCCAGACTAGTGGGAGAGACCGTGGAGCTGTTTTTT. Amino acids: CASSTTSRLVGETVELFF. V gene TRBV11-3 combines with J gene TRBJ2-2, with a possible D match to TRBD2 (6 bases). Germline CDR1 and CDR2: SGHNT and YENEEA. CDR3 length: 18 amino acids.

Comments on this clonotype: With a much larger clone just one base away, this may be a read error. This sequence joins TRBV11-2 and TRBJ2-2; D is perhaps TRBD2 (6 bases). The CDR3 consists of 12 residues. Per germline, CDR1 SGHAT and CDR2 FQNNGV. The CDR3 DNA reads TGTGCAAGGGAGGATAACACCGGGGAGCTGTTTTTT. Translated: CAREDNTGELFF.

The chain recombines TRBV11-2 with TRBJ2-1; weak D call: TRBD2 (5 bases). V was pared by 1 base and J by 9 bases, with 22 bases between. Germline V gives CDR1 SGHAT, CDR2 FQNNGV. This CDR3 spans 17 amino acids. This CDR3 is CASSLAVREPSCSEQFF. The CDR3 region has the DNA TGTGCCAGCAGCTTAGCAGTAAGGGAGCCTTCGTGCAGTGAGCAGTTCTTC.

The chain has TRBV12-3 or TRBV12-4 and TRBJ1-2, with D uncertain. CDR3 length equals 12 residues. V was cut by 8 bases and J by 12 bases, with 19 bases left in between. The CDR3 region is CASAPVGYCHTF. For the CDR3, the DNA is TGTGCCAGCGCCCCAGTGGGCTATTGCCACACCTTC.

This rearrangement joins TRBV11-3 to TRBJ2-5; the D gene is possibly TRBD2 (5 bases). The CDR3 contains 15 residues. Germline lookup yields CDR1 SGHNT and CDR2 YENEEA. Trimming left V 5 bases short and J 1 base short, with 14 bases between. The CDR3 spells CASSRGSWIQETQYF. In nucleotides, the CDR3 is TGTGCCAGCAGCCGAGGGAGTTGGATCCAAGAGACCCAGTACTTC.

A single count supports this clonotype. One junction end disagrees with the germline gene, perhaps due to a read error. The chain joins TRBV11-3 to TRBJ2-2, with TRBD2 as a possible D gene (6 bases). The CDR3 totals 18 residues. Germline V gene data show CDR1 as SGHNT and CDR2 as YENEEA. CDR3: CASRTTSRLVGETGELFF. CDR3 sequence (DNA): TGTGCCAGCAGGACCACCTCCAGACTAGTGGGAGAAACCGGGGAGCTATTTTTT.

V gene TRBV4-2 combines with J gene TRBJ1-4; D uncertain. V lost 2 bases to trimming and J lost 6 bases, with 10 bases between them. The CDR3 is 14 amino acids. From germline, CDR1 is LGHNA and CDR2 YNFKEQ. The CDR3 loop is CASSQQYSDEKLFF. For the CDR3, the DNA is TGTGCCAGCAGCCAACAATACAGTGATGAAAAACTGTTTTTT.

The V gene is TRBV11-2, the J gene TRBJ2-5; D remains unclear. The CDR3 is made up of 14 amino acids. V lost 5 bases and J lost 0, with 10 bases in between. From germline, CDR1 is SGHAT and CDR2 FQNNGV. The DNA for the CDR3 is TGTGCCAGCAGCCCAAAAGTGTACCAAGAGACCCAGTACTTC. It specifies CASSPKVYQETQYF.